The 11 T cell receptor beta chains below were found in one sample sequenced in a study of T cells after yellow fever vaccination. TCRdb redid the calling of the 5' RACE reads with MiXCR, one entry per CDR3 protein. Altogether some 300,000 distinct CDR3 sequences are present, 3.6% being singletons, with the ten largest covering 23%. The sample was PBMCs, taken on the day of the yellow fever booster vaccination. The receptors were sampled from a man younger than 35 who received the YFV17D yellow fever vaccine.

This clonotype was counted many times. The chain carries TRBV5-1 and TRBJ1-4, with 7 bases aligning to TRBD1. This CDR3 is 14 amino acids long. J gave up 8 bases and V 4 bases, and 8 bases lay outside the gene matches. Per the germline V gene, CDR1 is SGHRS and CDR2 is YFSETQ. This CDR3 is CASSGQGVSEKLFF. Here the CDR3 DNA reads TGCGCCAGCAGCGGTCAGGGGGTCTCGGAAAAACTGTTTTTT. The full variable domain, in which reference TRBV5-1 and TRBJ1-4 provide the parts outside the CDR3, is KAGVTQTPRYLIKTRGQQVTLSCSPISGHRSVSWYQQTPGQGLQFLFEYFSETQRNKGNFPGRFSGRQFSNSRSEMNVSTLELGDSALYLCASSGQGVSEKLFFGSGTQLSVL.

This clonotype was observed a few times. The chain recombines TRBV6-6 with TRBJ1-1; 9 bases match TRBD1. J gave up 2 bases and V 1 base, and 8 bases lay outside the gene matches. Germline V gene data show CDR1 as MNHNY and CDR2 as SVGAGI (reference sequence). CDR3 length equals 17 residues. The CDR3 sequence: CASSYFSGTGFNTEAFF. The DNA of the CDR3 is TGTGCCAGCAGTTACTTCTCCGGGACAGGGTTTAACACTGAAGCTTTCTTT.

V and J are TRBV12-3 or TRBV12-4 and TRBJ1-5; D is undetermined. V shed 1 base and J shed 6 bases, with 13 bases lying between them. The CDR3 covers 15 residues. The CDR3 loop reads CASSLGWAGVQPQHF. In DNA form, the CDR3 reads TGTGCCAGCAGTTTAGGGTGGGCAGGAGTTCAGCCCCAGCATTTT.

At least ten counts were recorded for this clonotype. The DNA for the CDR3 is TGTGCCAGCAGCTTGAATGCATTTGGGGGGGATGGCTACACCTTC. This sequence encodes CASSLNAFGGDGYTF. This chain uses TRBV5-5 with TRBJ1-2; a weak D match, TRBD1 (5 bases). V lost 1 base and J 6 bases, leaving 16 bases between the germline ends. Germline V gene data show CDR1 as SGHKS and CDR2 as YYEKEE (reference sequence). This CDR3 contains 15 residues.

This clonotype was seen repeatedly, ten times or more. V is TRBV7-2 and J is TRBJ1-1; D might be TRBD1 (5 bases). The CDR3 is 15 residues long. The V gene's germline CDR1 is SGHTA and CDR2 FQGNSA. The ends were cut back, 3 bases at V and 1 base at J, with 12 bases in the middle. CDR3 coding DNA: TGTGCCAGCAGCTTGGAGGGGACCCGGAACACTGAAGCTTTCTTT. As protein: CASSLEGTRNTEAFF.

The sample holds a few counts of this clonotype. The rearrangement links TRBV5-6 to TRBJ1-1; D gene ambiguous. This CDR3 region has 15 residues. Trimming took off 4 bases at V and 10 bases at J, with 23 bases between the two ends. Germline V gene data show CDR1 as SGHDT and CDR2 as YYEEEE. The CDR3 sequence is CASSPWTARSSAAFF. In nucleotides, the CDR3 is TGTGCCAGCAGCCCATGGACCGCCAGGTCTTCGGCAGCTTTCTTT. The full variable domain, in which reference TRBV5-6 and TRBJ1-1 provide the parts outside the CDR3, is DAGVTQSPTHLIKTRGQQVTLRCSPKSGHDTVSWYQQALGQGPQFIFQYYEEEERQRGNFPDRFSGHQFPNYSSELNVNALLLGDSALYLCASSPWTARSSAAFFGQGTRLTVV.

This clonotype was seen repeatedly, ten times or more. This rearrangement joins TRBV28 to TRBJ2-1; 9 bases fit TRBD2. In germline, CDR1 is MDHEN, CDR2 SYDVKM. The V and J ends lost 9 bases and 2 bases, in that order; junction bases with no gene match: 2. The CDR3 contains 13 residues. The CDR3 reads CASSSGAYNEQFF. The CDR3, as DNA: TGTGCCAGTTCTAGCGGGGCCTACAATGAGCAGTTCTTC.

This clonotype was seen a few times. V is TRBV12-3 or TRBV12-4 and J is TRBJ2-2, with D tentatively TRBD1 (6 bases). The V end was cut by 6 bases, the J end by 2 bases, with 16 bases between. This CDR3 spans 16 amino acids. The CDR3 region has the DNA TGTGCCAGCAGCCCCTTGGCAGGGGCTAACACCGGGGAGCTGTTTTTT. Amino acid sequence: CASSPLAGANTGELFF.

The chain is built from TRBV4-2 and TRBJ2-5; 7 bases match TRBD1. The CDR3 contains 14 residues. J gave up 4 bases and V 4 bases, and 6 bases lay outside the gene matches. CDR1 LGHNA and CDR2 YNFKEQ come from the germline V gene. CDR3 sequence reads: CASSPTTGRETQYF. In nucleotides, the CDR3 is TGTGCCAGCAGCCCTACGACAGGGAGAGAGACCCAGTACTTC.

There are many counts of this clonotype. The V call is TRBV7-9, the J call TRBJ1-6; no reliable D call. The CDR3 covers 12 residues. From germline, CDR1 is SEHNR and CDR2 FQNEAQ (reference sequence). V was shortened by 6 bases and J by 6 bases, with 6 bases between the two germline ends. Here the CDR3 DNA reads TGTGCCAGCAGAGGAGTTAATTCACCCCTCCACTTT. Protein product: CASRGVNSPLHF.

Only a few counts were recorded for this clonotype. The chain links TRBV6-1 to TRBJ1-1, with D possibly TRBD1 on 5 matching bases. V was clipped by 2 bases and J by 3 bases, with 16 bases between them. In germline, CDR1 is MNHNS, CDR2 SASEGT. CDR3 length: 16 amino acids. In DNA form, the CDR3 reads TGTGCCAGCAGTGAAAATTGGGGCCTGGGGGACACTGAAGCTTTCTTT. As protein: CASSENWGLGDTEAFF.